This T cell receptor (beta chain) is from a study of T cell responses to AZD1222 COVID-19 vaccine. Study-level points and caveats: Donor demographics were predominantly white British with a female majority; clonal diversity may be underestimated. Seropositive at baseline were only five or six AZD1222 recipients.

This clone was detected once. Antigen specificity is unknown. Data came from immunoSEQ multiplex PCR; TCRdb stores just in-frame clones and leaves some out. This sample carries some 150,000 clones, approximately 93% of them seen once, and the ten largest clones take 0.7% to 0.9%. Trimming removed 3 bases from V and 2 bases from J, with 5 bases in between. This CDR3 has 12 residues. Germline-derived CDR1 and CDR2 are GTSNPN and SVGIG (reference sequence). This chain links TRBV30 with TRBJ1-3, with D unclear. The sequencing here drew on peripheral blood, taken on day 0 of AZD1222 vaccination. This receptor was identified in an adult in good health. CDR3 coding DNA: TGTGCCTGGAGGTTGACTGGAAACACCATATATTTT. It specifies CAWRLTGNTIYF.